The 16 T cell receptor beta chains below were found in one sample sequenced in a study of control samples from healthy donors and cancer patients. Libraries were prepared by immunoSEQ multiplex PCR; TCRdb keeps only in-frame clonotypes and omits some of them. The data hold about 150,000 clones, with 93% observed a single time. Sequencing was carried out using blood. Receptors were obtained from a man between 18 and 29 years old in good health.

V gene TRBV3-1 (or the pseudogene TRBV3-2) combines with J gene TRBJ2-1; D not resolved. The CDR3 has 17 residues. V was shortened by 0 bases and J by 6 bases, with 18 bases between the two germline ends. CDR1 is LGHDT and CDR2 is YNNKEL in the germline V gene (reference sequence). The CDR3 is CASSQEARARQFNEQFF. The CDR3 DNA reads TGTGCCAGCAGCCAAGAAGCTAGGGCCCGACAATTCAATGAGCAGTTCTTC.

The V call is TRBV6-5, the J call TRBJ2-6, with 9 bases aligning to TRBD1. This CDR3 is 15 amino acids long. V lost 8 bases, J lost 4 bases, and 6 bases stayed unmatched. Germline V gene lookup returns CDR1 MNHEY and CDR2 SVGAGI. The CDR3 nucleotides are TGTGCCAGCGGGACAGGGTATTCCGGGGCCAACGTCCTGACTTTC. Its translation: CASGTGYSGANVLTF.

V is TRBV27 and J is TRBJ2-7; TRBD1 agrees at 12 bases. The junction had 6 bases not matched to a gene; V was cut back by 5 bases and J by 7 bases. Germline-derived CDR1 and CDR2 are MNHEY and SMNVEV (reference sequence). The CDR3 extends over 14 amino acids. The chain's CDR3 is CASSLGQGAGEQYF. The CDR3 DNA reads TGTGCCAGCAGTCTGGGACAGGGGGCGGGGGAGCAGTACTTC.

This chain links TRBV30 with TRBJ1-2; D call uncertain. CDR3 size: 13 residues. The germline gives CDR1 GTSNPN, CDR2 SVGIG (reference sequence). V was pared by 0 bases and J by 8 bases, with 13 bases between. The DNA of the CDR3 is TGTGCCTGGAGTGTACTTCCCGGCGCGGGCTACACCTTC. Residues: CAWSVLPGAGYTF. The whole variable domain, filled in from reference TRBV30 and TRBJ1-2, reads SQTIHQWPATLVQPVGSPLSLECTVEGTSNPNLYWYRQAAGRGLQLLFYSVGIGQISSEVPQNLSASRPQDRQFILSSKKLLLSDSGFYLCAWSVLPGAGYTFGSGTRLTVV.

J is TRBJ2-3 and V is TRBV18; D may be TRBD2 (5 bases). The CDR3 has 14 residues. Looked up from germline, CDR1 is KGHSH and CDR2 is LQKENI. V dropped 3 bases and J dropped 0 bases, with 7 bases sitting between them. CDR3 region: CASSPERSTDTQYF. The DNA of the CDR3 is TGTGCCAGCTCACCTGAGCGGAGCACAGATACGCAGTATTTT.

CDR3 protein: CSVAGQPQHF. The CDR3 bases are TGCAGTGTGGCGGGGCAGCCCCAGCATTTT. The V and J genes are TRBV20-1 and TRBJ1-5; D not resolved. Trimming took 7 bases from V and 7 from J, leaving 8 bases between them. CDR1 is DFQATT and CDR2 is SNEGSKA in the germline V gene (reference sequence). The CDR3 totals 10 residues.

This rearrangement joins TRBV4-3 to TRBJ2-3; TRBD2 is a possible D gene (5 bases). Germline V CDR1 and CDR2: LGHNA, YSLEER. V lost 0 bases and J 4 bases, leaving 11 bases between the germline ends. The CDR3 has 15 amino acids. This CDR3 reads CASSQDRGWADTQYF. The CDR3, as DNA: TGCGCCAGCAGCCAAGATCGAGGGTGGGCAGATACGCAGTATTTT.

The CDR3 nucleotides are TGTGCCAGCAGAACTATGGACAGGGGAGGCGATCAGCCCCAGCATTTT. This sequence encodes CASRTMDRGGDQPQHF. The rearrangement uses TRBV27 and TRBJ1-5; 9 nucleotides match TRBD1. The junction had 11 bases not matched to a gene; V was cut back by 6 bases and J by 5 bases. Germline V CDR1 and CDR2: MNHEY, SMNVEV (reference sequence). This CDR3 has 16 residues.

This chain's CDR3 is CASSWDRSYEQYF. DNA of the CDR3: TGTGCCAGCAGCTGGGACAGGTCCTACGAGCAGTACTTC. The gene calls are TRBV16 and TRBJ2-7; the match to TRBD1 covers 8 bases. Germline loops: CDR1 KGHSY, CDR2 FQNENV. Unmatched junction bases numbered 1, after V lost 5 bases and J lost 1 base. The CDR3 sequence is 13 residues long.

CDR3 sequence (DNA): TGTGCCAGCAACCCCACACCTTATAATTCACCCCTCCACTTT. Amino acid sequence: CASNPTPYNSPLHF. The chain carries TRBV28 and TRBJ1-6; no clear D gene. The germline CDR1 and CDR2 sequences are MDHEN and SYDVKM. The CDR3 spans 14 residues. The V end was cut by 7 bases, the J end by 4 bases, with 11 bases between.

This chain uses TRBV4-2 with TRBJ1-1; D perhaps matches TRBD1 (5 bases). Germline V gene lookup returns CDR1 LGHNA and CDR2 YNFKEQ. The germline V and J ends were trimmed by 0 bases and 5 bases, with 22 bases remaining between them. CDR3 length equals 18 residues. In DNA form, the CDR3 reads TGTGCCAGCAGCCAAGATTCCCGGGGACGGGGAGTCGAAACTGAAGCTTTCTTT. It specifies CASSQDSRGRGVETEAFF.

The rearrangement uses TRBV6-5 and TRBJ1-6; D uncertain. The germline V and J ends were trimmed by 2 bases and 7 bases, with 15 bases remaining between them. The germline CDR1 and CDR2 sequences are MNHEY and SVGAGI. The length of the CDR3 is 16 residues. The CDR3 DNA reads TGTGCCAGCAGTTACCAGCCGGCGGGCCCGAATTCACCCCTCCACTTT. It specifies CASSYQPAGPNSPLHF.

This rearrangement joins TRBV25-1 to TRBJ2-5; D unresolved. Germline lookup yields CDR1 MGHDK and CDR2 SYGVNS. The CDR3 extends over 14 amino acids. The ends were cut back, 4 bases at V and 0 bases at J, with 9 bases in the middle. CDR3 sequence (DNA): TGTGCCAGCAGTGCGAGCTATAACCAAGAGACCCAGTACTTC. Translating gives CASSASYNQETQYF.

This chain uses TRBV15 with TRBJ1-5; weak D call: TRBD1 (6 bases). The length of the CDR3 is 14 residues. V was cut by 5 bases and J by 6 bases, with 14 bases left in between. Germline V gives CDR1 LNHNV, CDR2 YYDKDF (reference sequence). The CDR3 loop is CATSSDSVSQPQHF. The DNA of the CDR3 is TGTGCCACCAGCTCGGACAGCGTGAGTCAGCCCCAGCATTTT.

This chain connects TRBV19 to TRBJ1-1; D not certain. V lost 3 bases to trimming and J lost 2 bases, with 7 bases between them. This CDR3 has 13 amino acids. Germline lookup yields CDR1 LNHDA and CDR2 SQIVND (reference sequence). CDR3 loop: CASSMADNTEAFF. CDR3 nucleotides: TGTGCCAGTAGTATGGCCGATAACACTGAAGCTTTCTTT.

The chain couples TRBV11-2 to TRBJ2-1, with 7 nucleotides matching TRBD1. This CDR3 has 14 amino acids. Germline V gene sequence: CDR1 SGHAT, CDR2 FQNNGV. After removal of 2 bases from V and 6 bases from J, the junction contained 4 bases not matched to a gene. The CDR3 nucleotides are TGTGCCAGCAGCTTATCCTCAGGGGGCAATGAGCAGTTCTTC. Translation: CASSLSSGGNEQFF. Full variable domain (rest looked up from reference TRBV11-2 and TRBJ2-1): EAGVAQSPRYKIIEKRQSVAFWCNPISGHATLYWYQQILGQGPKLLIQFQNNGVVDDSQLPKDRFSAERLKGVDSTLKIQPAKLEDSAVYLCASSLSSGGNEQFFGPGTRLTVL.